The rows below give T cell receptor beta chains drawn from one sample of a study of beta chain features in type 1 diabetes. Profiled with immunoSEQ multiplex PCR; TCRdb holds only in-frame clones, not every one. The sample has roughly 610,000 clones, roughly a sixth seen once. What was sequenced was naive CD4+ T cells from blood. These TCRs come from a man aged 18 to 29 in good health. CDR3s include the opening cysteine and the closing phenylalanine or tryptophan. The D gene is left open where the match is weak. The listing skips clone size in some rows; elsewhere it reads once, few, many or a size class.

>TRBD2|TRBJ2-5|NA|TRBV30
CAWSVAGGAGVETQYF
TGTGCCTGGAGTGTGGCGGGGGGGGCCGGTGTAGAGACCCAGTACTTC
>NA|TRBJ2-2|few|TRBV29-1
CSVVFQGGTGELFF
TGCAGCGTTGTCTTCCAGGGGGGCACCGGGGAGCTGTTTTTT
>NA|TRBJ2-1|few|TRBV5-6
CASSLVDNEQFF
TGTGCCAGCAGCTTGGTTGACAATGAGCAGTTCTTC
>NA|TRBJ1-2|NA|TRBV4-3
CASSQDHPGRYGYTF
TGCGCCAGCAGCCAAGATCATCCAGGGCGGTATGGCTACACCTTC
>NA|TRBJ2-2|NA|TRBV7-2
CASSFASANTGELFF
TGTGCCAGCAGCTTTGCTAGCGCGAACACCGGGGAGCTGTTTTTT
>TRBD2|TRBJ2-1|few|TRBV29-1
CSDGGRYNEQFF
TGCAGCGACGGCGGGAGATACAATGAGCAGTTCTTC
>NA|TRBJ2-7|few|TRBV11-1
CASSRGRRNSYEQYF
TGTGCCAGCAGCCGTGGGCGGAGAAACTCCTACGAGCAGTACTTC
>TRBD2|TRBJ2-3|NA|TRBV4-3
CASSQGGGVVDTQYF
TGCGCCAGCAGCCAAGGCGGGGGGGTTGTAGATACGCAGTATTTT
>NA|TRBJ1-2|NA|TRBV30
CAWVQVNYGYTF
TGTGCCTGGGTCCAAGTTAACTATGGCTACACCTTT
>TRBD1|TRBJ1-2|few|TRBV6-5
CASSSSGTDNTF
TGTGCCAGCAGTTCGTCCGGGACAGACAACACCTTC
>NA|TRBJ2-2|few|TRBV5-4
CASTAGTATGELFF
TGTGCCAGCACCGCCGGAACCGCTACCGGGGAGCTGTTTTTT
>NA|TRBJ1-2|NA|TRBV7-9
CASRQIQSYGYTF
TGTGCCAGCAGACAAATACAGAGCTATGGCTACACCTTC
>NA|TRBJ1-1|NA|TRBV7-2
CASSLDGAATEAFF
TGTGCCAGCAGCTTAGACGGGGCGGCGACTGAAGCTTTCTTT
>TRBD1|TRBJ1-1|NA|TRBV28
CASSLGRGRGNTEAFF
TGTGCCAGCAGTTTAGGCAGGGGGCGTGGGAACACTGAAGCTTTCTTT
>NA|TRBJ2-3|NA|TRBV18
CASSPKSSGLDTQYF
TGTGCCAGCTCACCAAAGAGTAGCGGATTAGATACGCAGTATTTT
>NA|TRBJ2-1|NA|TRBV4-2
CASSSLSSGNNEQFF
TGTGCCAGCAGCTCGCTGAGTAGCGGAAACAATGAGCAGTTCTTC
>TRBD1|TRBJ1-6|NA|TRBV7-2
CASSSGQGSYNSPLHF
TGTGCCAGCAGCTCGGGACAGGGATCATATAATTCACCCCTCCACTTT
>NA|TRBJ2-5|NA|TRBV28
CASSPPQSRETQYF
TGTGCCAGCAGTCCCCCGCAGTCCAGGGAGACCCAGTACTTC
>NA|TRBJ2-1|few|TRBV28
CASCRAPYNEQFF
TGTGCCAGCTGCAGGGCCCCCTACAATGAGCAGTTCTTC
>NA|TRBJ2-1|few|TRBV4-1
CASSQGVFGYNEQFF
TGCGCCAGCAGCCAAGGTGTGTTTGGGTACAATGAGCAGTTCTTC
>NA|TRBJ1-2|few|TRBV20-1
CSAVENYGYTF
TGCAGTGCCGTGGAAAACTATGGCTACACCTTC
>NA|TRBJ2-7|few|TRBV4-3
CASSQQLSYEQYF
TGCGCCAGCAGCCAACAGCTTTCCTACGAGCAGTACTTC
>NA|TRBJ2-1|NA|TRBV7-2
CASSLEILRGRRSYNEQFF
TGTGCCAGCAGCTTAGAGATTTTGAGGGGGAGGCGCTCCTACAATGAGCAGTTCTTC
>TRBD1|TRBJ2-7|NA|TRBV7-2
CASTYRDRGPKEQYF
TGTGCCAGCACATACCGGGACAGGGGGCCCAAGGAGCAGTACTTC